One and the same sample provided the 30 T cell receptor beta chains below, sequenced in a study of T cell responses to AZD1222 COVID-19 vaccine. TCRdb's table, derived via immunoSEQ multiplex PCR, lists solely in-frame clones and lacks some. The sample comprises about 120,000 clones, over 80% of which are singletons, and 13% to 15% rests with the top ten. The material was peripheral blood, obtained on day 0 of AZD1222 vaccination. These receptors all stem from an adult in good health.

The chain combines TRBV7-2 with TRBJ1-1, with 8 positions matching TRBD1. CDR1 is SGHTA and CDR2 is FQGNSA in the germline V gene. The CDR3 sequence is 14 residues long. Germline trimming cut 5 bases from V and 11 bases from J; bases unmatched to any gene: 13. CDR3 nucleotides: TGTGCCAGCAGCCCACGCAGGGGGCAAAAGGAGGCTTTCTTT. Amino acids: CASSPRRGQKEAFF.

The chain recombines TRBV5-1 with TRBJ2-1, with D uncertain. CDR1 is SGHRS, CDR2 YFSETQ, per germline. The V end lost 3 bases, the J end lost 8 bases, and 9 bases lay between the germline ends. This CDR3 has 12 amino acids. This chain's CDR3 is CASSSPGDEQFF. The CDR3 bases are TGCGCCAGCAGCTCCCCGGGCGATGAGCAGTTCTTC.

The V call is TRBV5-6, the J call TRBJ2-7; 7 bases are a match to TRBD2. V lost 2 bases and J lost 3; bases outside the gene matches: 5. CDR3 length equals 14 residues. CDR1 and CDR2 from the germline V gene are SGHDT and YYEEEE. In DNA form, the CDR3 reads TGTGCCAGCAGCTTTAATGGCGGGGGCTACGAGCAGTACTTC. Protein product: CASSFNGGGYEQYF.

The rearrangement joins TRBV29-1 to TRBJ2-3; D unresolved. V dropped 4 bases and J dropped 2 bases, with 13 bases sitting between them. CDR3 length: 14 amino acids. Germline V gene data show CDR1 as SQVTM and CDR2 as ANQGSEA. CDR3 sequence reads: CSVAPFQPTDTQYF. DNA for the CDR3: TGCAGCGTTGCCCCATTCCAACCCACAGATACGCAGTATTTT.

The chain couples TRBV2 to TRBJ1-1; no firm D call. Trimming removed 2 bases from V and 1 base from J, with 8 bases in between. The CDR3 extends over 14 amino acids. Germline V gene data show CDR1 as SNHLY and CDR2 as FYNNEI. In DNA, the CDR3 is TGTGCCAGCAGTGAATGGCAAAGGAACACTGAAGCTTTCTTT. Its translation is CASSEWQRNTEAFF. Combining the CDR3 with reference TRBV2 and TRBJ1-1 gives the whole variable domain EPEVTQTPSHQVTQMGQEVILRCVPISNHLYFYWYRQILGQKVEFLVSFYNNEISEKSEIFDDQFSVERPDGSNFTLKIRSTKLEDSAMYFCASSEWQRNTEAFFGQGTRLTVV.

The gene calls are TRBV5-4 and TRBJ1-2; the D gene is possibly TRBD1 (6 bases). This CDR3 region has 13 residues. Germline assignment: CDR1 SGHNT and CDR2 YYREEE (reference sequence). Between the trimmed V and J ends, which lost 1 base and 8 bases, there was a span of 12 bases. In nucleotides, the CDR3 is TGTGCCAGCAGCTTGAAACAGGGCCAGGGCTACACCTTC. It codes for CASSLKQGQGYTF.

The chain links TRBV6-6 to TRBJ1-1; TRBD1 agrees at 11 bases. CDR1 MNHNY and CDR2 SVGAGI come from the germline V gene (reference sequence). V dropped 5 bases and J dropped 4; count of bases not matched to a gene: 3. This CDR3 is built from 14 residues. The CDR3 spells CASSPGTGGTEAFF. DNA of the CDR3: TGTGCCAGCAGTCCCGGGACAGGGGGCACTGAAGCTTTCTTT.

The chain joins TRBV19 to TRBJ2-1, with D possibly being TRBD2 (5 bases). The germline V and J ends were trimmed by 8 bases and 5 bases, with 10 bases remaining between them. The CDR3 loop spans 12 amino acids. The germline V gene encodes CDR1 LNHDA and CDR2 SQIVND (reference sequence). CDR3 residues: CASDVGNNEQFF. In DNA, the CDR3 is TGTGCCAGTGACGTCGGGAACAATGAGCAGTTCTTC.

The CDR3 loop is CSVVWGRPPDTQYF. CDR3 nucleotide sequence: TGCAGCGTTGTCTGGGGGCGCCCCCCAGATACGCAGTATTTT. V gene TRBV29-1 combines with J gene TRBJ2-3, with D possibly TRBD1 on 6 matching bases. Deletions cut 4 bases from V and 4 bases from J, with 15 bases between. CDR1 SQVTM and CDR2 ANQGSEA come from the germline V gene. The CDR3 is 14 residues long.

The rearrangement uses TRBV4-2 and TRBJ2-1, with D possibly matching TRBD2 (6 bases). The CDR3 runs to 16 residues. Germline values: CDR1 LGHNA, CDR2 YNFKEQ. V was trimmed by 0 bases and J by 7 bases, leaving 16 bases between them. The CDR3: CASSQDGGGGSNEQFF. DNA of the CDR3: TGTGCCAGCAGCCAAGATGGTGGTGGGGGGTCGAATGAGCAGTTCTTC.

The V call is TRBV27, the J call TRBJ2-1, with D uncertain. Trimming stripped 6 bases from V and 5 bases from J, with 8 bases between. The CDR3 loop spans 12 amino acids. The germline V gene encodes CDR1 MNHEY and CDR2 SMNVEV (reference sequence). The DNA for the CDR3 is TGTGCCAGCAGCCCATCAGACAATGAGCAGTTCTTC. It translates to CASSPSDNEQFF.

The CDR3 bases are TGTGCCATCAGTGACCCAGGGGCCTACGAGCAGTACTTC. Amino acid sequence: CAISDPGAYEQYF. V gene TRBV10-3 combines with J gene TRBJ2-7; a possible D gene is TRBD1 (6 bases). This CDR3 region has 13 residues. CDR1 and CDR2 from the germline V gene are ENHRY and SYGVKD. Trimming cost V 3 bases and J 2 bases, with 8 bases left between them.

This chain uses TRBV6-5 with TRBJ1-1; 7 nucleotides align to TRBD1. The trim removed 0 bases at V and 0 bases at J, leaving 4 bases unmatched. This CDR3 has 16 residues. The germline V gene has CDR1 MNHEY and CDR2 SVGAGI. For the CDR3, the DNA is TGTGCCAGCAGTTACTCGGGGACAGCCCTGAACACTGAAGCTTTCTTT. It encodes CASSYSGTALNTEAFF.

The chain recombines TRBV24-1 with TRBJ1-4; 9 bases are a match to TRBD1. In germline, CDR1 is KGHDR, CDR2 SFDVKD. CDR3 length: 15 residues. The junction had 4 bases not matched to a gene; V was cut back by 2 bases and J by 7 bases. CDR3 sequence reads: CATSDSGQGSEKLFF. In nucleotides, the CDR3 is TGTGCCACCAGTGATTCCGGACAGGGGAGTGAAAAACTGTTTTTT.

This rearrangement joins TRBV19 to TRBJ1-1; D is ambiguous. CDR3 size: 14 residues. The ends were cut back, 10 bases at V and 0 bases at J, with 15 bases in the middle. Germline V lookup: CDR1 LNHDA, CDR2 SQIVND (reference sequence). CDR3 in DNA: TGTGCCACCAAAGACGGACTCTTGAACACTGAAGCTTTCTTT. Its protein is CATKDGLLNTEAFF.

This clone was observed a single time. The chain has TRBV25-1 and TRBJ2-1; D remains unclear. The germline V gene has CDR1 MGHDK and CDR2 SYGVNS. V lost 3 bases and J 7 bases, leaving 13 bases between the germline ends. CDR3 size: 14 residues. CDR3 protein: CASSEIDHLNEQFF. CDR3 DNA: TGTGCCAGCAGTGAGATCGACCATTTGAATGAGCAGTTCTTC.

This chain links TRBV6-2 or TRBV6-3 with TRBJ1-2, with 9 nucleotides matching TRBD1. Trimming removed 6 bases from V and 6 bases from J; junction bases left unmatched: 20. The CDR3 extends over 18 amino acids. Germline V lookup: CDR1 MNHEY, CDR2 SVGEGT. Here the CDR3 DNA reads TGTGCCAGCAGCTTTTATATGGGGAGGACAGGGGCAGTGGATGGCTACACCTTC. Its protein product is CASSFYMGRTGAVDGYTF.

The CDR3 DNA sequence: TGTGCCAGCAGTTTGCAAGCCGGGTCCTACGAGCAGTACTTC. It codes for CASSLQAGSYEQYF. J is TRBJ2-7 and V is TRBV28; D uncertain. V lost 3 bases, J lost 1 base, and 10 bases lay in between. Germline V gene data show CDR1 as MDHEN and CDR2 as SYDVKM. There are 14 residues in the CDR3.

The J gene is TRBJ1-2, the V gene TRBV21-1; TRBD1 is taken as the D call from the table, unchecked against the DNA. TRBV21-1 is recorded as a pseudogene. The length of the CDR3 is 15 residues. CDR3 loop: CASTVRQGWDYGYTF. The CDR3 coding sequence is TGTGCCAGCACCGTGAGACAGGGCTGGGACTATGGCTACACCTTC.

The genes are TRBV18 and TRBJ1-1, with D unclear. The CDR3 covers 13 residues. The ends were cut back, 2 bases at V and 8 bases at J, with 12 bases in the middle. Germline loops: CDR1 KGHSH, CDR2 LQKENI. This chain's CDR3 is CASSPDGGQEAFF. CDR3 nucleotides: TGTGCCAGCTCACCAGACGGTGGTCAAGAAGCTTTCTTT.

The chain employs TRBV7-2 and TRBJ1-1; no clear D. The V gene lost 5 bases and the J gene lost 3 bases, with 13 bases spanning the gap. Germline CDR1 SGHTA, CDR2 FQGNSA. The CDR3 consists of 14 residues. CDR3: CASSPGIGDTEAFF. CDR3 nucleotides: TGTGCCAGCAGCCCCGGTATCGGGGACACTGAAGCTTTCTTT. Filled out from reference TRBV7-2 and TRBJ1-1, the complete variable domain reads GAGVSQSPSNKVTEKGKDVELRCDPISGHTALYWYRQSLGQGLEFLIYFQGNSAPDKSGLPSDRFSAERTGGSVSTLTIQRTQQEDSAVYLCASSPGIGDTEAFFGQGTRLTVV.

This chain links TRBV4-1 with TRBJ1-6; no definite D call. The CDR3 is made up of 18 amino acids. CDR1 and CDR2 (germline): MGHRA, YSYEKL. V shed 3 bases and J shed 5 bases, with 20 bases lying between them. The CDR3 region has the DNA TGCGCCAGCAGCCACCGAAAGGACGAAAAGGCCCATAATTCACCCCTCCACTTT. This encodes CASSHRKDEKAHNSPLHF.

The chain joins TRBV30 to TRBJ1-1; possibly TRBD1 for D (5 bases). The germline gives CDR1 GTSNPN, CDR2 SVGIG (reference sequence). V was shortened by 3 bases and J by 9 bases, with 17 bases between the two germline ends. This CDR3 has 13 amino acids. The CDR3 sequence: CAWSTGGRAKAFF. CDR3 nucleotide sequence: TGTGCCTGGAGCACGGGGGGAAGGGCTAAAGCTTTCTTT.

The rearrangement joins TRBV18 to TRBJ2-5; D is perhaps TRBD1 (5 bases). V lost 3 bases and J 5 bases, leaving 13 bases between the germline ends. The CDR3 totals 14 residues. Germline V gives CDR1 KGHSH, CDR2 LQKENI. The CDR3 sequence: CASSPQTEGETQYF. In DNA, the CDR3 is TGTGCCAGCTCACCGCAGACAGAAGGGGAGACCCAGTACTTC.

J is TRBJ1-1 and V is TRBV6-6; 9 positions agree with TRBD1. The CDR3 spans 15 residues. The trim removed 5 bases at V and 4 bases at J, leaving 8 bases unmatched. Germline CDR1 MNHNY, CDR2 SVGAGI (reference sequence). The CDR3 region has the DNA TGTGCCAGCAGTAGAATAACAGGGGGCCGCACTGAAGCTTTCTTT. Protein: CASSRITGGRTEAFF.

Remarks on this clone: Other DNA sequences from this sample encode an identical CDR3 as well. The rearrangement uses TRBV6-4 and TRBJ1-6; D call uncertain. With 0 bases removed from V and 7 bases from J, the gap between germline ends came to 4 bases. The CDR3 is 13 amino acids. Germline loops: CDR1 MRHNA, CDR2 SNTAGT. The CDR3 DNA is TGTGCCAGCAGTGACTCGACAAATTCACCCCTCCACTTT. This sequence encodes CASSDSTNSPLHF.

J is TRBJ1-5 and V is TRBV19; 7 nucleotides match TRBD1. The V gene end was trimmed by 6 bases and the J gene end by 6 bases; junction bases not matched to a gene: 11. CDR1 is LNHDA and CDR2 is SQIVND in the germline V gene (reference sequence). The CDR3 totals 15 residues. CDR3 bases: TGTGCCAGTAGAGAACAGGGGCAAGGGGGTCAGCCCCAGCATTTT. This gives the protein CASREQGQGGQPQHF.

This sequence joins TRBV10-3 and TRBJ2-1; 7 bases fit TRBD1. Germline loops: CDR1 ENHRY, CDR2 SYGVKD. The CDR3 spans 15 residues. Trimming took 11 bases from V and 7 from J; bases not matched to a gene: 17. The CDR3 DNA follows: TGTGCCTCCGCTCCCGGGACAGTCAGTAGGAATGAGCAGTTCTTC. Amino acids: CASAPGTVSRNEQFF.

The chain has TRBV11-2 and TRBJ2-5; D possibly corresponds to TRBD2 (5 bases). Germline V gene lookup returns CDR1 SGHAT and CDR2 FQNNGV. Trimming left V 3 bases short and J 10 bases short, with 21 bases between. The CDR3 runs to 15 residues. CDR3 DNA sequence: TGTGCCAGCAGCTTGAGGCAGTCGGGTCAGGAGGTCCAGTACTTC. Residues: CASSLRQSGQEVQYF.

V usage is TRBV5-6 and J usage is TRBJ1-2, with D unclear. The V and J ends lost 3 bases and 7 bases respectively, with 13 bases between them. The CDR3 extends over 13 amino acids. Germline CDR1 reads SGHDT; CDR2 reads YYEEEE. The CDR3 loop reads CASSSRFGAGYTF. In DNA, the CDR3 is TGTGCCAGCAGCTCCCGGTTTGGCGCTGGCTACACCTTC.